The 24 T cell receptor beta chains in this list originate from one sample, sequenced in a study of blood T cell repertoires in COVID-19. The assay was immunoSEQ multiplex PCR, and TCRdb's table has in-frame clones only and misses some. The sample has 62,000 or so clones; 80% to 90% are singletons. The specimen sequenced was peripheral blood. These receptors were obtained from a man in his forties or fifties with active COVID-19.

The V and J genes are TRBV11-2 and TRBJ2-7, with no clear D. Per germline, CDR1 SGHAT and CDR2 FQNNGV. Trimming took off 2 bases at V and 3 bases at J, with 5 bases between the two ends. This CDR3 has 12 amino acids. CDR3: CASSLFNYEQYF. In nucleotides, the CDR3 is TGTGCCAGCAGCTTATTTAACTACGAGCAGTACTTC. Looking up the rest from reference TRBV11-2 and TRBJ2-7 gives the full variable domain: EAGVAQSPRYKIIEKRQSVAFWCNPISGHATLYWYQQILGQGPKLLIQFQNNGVVDDSQLPKDRFSAERLKGVDSTLKIQPAKLEDSAVYLCASSLFNYEQYFGPGTRLTVT.

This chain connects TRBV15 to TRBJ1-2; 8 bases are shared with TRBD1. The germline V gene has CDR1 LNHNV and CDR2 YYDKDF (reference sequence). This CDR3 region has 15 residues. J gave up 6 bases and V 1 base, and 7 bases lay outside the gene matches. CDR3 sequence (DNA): TGTGCCACCAGCAGAGGACAGGGGTGGGCGGATGGCTACACCTTC. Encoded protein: CATSRGQGWADGYTF.

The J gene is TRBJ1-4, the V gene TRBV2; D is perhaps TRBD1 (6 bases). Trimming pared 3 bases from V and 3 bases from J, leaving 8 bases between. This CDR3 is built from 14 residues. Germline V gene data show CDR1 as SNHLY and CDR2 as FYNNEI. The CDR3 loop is CASSDRGSNEKLFF. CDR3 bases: TGTGCCAGCAGTGACAGGGGTTCTAATGAAAAACTGTTTTTT.

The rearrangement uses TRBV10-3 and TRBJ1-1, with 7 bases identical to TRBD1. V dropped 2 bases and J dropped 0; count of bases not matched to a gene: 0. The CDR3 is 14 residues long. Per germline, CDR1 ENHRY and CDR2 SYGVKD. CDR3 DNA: TGTGCCATCAGTGAGCAGGGGGTGAACACTGAAGCTTTCTTT. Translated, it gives CAISEQGVNTEAFF.

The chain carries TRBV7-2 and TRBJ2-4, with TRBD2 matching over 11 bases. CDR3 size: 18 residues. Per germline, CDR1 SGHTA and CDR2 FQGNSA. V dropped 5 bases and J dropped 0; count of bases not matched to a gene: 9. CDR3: CASSPPGLAVLAKNIQYF. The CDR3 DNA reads TGTGCCAGCAGCCCCCCGGGACTAGCGGTCCTAGCCAAAAACATTCAGTACTTC.

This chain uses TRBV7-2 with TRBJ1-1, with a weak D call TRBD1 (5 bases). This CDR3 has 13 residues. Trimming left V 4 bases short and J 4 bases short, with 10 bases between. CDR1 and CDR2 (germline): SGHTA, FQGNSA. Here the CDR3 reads CASSYSGSTEAFF. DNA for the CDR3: TGTGCCAGCAGCTACTCAGGGTCCACTGAAGCTTTCTTT.

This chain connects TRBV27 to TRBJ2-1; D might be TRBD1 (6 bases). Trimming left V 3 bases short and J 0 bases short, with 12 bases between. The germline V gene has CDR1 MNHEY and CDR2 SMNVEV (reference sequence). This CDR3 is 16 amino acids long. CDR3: CASSFRWTVSYNEQFF. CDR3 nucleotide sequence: TGTGCCAGCAGTTTTAGGTGGACAGTCTCCTACAATGAGCAGTTCTTC.

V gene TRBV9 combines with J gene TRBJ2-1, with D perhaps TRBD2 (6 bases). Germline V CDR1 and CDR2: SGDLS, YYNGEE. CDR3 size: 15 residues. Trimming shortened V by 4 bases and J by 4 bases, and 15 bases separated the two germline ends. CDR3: CASSRDGGGYNEQFF. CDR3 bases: TGTGCCAGCAGCCGGGACGGGGGTGGATACAATGAGCAGTTCTTC. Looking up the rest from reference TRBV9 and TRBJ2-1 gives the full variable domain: DSGVTQTPKHLITATGQRVTLRCSPRSGDLSVYWYQQSLDQGLQFLIQYYNGEERAKGNILERFSAQQFPDLHSELNLSSLELGDSALYFCASSRDGGGYNEQFFGPGTRLTVL.

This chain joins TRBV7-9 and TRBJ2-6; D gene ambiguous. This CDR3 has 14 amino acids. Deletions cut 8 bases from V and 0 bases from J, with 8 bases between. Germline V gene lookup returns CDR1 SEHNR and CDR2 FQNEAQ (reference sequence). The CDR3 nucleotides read TGTGCCAGCCGTGGCGGCTCTGGGGCCAACGTCCTGACTTTC. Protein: CASRGGSGANVLTF.

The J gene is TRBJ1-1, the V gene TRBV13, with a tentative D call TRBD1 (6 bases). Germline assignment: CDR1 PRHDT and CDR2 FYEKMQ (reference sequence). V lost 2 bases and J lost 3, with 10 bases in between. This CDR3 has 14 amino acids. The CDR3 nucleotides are TGTGCCAGCAGCTTACTCCCAGGGGACACTGAAGCTTTCTTT. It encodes CASSLLPGDTEAFF.

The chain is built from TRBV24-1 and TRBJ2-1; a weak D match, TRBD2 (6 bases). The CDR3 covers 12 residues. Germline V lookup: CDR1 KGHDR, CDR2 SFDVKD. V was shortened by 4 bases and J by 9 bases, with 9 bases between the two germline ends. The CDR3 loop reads CATSESGVEQFF. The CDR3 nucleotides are TGTGCCACCAGTGAATCGGGAGTTGAGCAGTTCTTC.

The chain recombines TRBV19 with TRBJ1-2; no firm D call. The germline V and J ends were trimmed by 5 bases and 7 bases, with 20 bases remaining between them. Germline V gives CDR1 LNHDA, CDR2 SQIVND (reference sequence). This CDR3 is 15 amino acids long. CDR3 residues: CASSPTGEGFLGYTF. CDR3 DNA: TGTGCCAGTAGTCCCACCGGGGAGGGATTTCTTGGCTACACCTTC.

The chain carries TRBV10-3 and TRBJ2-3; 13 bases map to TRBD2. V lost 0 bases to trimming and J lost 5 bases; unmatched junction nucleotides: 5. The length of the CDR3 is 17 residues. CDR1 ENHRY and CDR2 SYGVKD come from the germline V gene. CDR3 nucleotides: TGTGCCATCAGTGAGTCCCGACTAGCGGGGGGAATAGATACGCAGTATTTT. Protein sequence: CAISESRLAGGIDTQYF.

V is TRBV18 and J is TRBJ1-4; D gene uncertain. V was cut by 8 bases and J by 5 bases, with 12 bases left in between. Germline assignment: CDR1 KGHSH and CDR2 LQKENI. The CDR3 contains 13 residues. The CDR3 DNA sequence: TGTGCCAGCGGGGTCAGGAGGAATGAAAAACTGTTTTTT. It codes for CASGVRRNEKLFF.

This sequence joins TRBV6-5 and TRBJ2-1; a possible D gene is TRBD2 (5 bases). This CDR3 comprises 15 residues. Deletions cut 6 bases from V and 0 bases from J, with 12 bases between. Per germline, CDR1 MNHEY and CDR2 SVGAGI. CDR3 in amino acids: CASSLGSYSYNEQFF. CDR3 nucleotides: TGTGCCAGCAGCCTAGGGAGCTACTCCTACAATGAGCAGTTCTTC.

CDR3 bases: TGTGCCAGCAGCTATACAGGGGGCGTAGGTGGCTACACCTTC. As protein: CASSYTGGVGGYTF. This chain links TRBV7-2 with TRBJ1-2; TRBD1 aligns across 9 bases. Looked up from germline, CDR1 is SGHTA and CDR2 is FQGNSA. After removal of 4 bases from V and 7 bases from J, the junction contained 7 bases not matched to a gene. This CDR3 is built from 14 residues.

The CDR3 DNA reads as TGTGCCAGCAGCTCTTCCGGGACTAGCGGGGGGGCAAAGACCCAGTACTTC. Protein: CASSSSGTSGGAKTQYF. The chain uses TRBV7-2 and TRBJ2-5; 16 bases match TRBD2. Germline assignment: CDR1 SGHTA and CDR2 FQGNSA. The CDR3 spans 17 residues. V lost 4 bases, J lost 6 bases, and 8 bases stayed unmatched.

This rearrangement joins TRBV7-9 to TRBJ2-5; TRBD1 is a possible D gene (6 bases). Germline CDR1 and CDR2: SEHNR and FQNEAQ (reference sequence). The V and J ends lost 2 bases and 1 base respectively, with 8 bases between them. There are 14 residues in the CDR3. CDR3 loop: CASSLPRGQETQYF. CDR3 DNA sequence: TGTGCCAGCAGCTTACCCAGGGGCCAAGAGACCCAGTACTTC.

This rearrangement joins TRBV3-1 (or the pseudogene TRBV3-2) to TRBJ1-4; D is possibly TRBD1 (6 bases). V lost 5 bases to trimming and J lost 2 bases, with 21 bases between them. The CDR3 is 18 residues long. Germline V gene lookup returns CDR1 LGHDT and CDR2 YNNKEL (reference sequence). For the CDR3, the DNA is TGTGCCAGCAGCACCCGTCGGGGGGGCTGGGCGACTAATGAAAAACTGTTTTTT. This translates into CASSTRRGGWATNEKLFF.

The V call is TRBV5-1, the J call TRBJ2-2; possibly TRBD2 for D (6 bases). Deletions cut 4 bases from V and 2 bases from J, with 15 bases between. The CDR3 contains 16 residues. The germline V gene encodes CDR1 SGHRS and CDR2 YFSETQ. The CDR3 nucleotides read TGCGCCAGCAGCCCAGGTTACGGGAGAAACACCGGGGAGCTGTTTTTT. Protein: CASSPGYGRNTGELFF.

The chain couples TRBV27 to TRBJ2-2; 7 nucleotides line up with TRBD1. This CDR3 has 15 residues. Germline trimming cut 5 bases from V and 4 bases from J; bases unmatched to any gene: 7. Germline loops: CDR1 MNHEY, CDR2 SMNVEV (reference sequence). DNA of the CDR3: TGTGCCAGCAGTCTTGAGACAGGGAGCACCGGGGAGCTGTTTTTT. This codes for CASSLETGSTGELFF.

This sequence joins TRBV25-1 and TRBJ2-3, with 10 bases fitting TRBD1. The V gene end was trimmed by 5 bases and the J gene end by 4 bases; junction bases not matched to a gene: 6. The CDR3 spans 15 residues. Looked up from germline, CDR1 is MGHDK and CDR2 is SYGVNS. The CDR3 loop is CASSMTGGAADTQYF. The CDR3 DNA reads TGTGCCAGCAGTATGACAGGGGGCGCGGCAGATACGCAGTATTTT.

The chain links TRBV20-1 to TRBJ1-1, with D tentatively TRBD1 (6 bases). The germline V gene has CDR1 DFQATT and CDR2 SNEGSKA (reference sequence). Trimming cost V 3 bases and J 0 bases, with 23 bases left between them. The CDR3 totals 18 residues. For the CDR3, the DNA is TGCAGTGCTAGTTTGAGGGACATTTTTTTTGGTATGAACACTGAAGCTTTCTTT. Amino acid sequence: CSASLRDIFFGMNTEAFF.

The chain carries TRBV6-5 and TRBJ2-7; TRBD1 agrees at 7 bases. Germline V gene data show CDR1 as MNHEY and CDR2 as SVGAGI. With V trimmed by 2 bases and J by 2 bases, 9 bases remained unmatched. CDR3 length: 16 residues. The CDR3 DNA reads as TGTGCCAGCAGTTACCGAGTCCGACAGGGAACCTACGAGCAGTACTTC. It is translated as CASSYRVRQGTYEQYF.